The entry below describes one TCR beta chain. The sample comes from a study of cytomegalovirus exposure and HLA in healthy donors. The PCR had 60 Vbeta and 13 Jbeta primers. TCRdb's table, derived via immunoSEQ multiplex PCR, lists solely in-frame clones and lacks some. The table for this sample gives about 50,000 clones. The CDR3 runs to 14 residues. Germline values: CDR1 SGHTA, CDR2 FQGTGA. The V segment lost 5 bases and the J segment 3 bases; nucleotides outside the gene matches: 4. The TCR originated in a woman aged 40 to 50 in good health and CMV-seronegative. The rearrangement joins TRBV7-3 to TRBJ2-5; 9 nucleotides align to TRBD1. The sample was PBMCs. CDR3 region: CASSVTGGEETQYF. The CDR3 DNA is TGTGCCAGCAGCGTCACAGGGGGCGAAGAGACCCAGTACTTC.